The subject of this entry is one T cell receptor beta chain. Its specificity is unknown. It was into CD45RA+ naive and CD45RA-negative memory subsets that the CD4+ cells were split. Using about 0.2 ug DNA, 25,000 to 35,000 T cell genomes, the sorted-subset replicate PCRs were run. Sequenced by immunoSEQ multiplex PCR; TCRdb stores in-frame clones only, minus some. The sample includes 2.3 million or so clones, over 85% seen only once; the top ten take 0.35% to 0.45%. The data stem from a study of shared clonotypes between healthy human individuals. Findings and caveats of the study: Relative to their counterparts shared across all four donors, non-shared clonotypes exhibited diminished generation probabilities. Naive subsets usually exceeded memory subsets in estimated richness.

Germline CDR1 reads SNHLY; CDR2 reads FYNNEI. This CDR3 has 13 residues. The V gene lost 5 bases and the J gene lost 10 bases, with 15 bases spanning the gap. This TCR was sampled from a young man in good health. Some clones in this sample may be carry-over from other donors' samples. The chain combines TRBV2 with TRBJ2-1; no firm D call. The specimen was naive CD4+ T cells from PBMCs. As to subset: CD45RA+ positively selected. DNA of the CDR3: TGTGCCAGCAGTCCAATAGGTACGGAAGAGCAGTTCTTC. This translates into CASSPIGTEEQFF.